This T cell receptor beta chain was found in a study of blood T cell repertoires in COVID-19. Study-wide background: Researchers got acute and convalescent COVID-19 samples from the United States, Italy and Spain. The analysed material was cDNA or gDNA that came from T cells, B-cell-depleted T cells, or PBMCs.

Germline assignment: CDR1 SEHNR and CDR2 FQNEAQ (reference sequence). CDR3 length: 15 residues. V was shortened by 4 bases and J by 2 bases, with 13 bases between the two germline ends. Authors' processing steps: Scientists estimated how many nucleated cells there were by amplifying reference gene primers. The protocol was immunoSEQ multiplex PCR, while the TCRdb copy is restricted to in-frame clones and leaves out a portion. That table supplies the V and J calls and clone size; D and trimming were determined from the DNA. The data show 100,000 or so clones, more than 75% seen once. Sequenced input: peripheral blood. The sequence derives from a human donor in a cohort sampled during active COVID-19. The genes are TRBV7-9 and TRBJ2-3, with D possibly matching TRBD1 (6 bases). This CDR3 reads CASSSYRDHTDTQYF. The DNA for the CDR3 is TGTGCCAGCAGCTCTTACAGGGACCACACAGATACGCAGTATTTT.